Only a few counts were recorded for the clone carrying this T cell receptor beta chain. Its matching antigen is unknown. 5'RACE primed at constant segments yielded TCR alpha and TCR beta cDNA libraries bearing sample barcodes and UMIs. Using its own MiXCR run on the 5' RACE reads, TCRdb lists one record per CDR3 protein. The profile shows 70,000 to 100,000 distinct CDR3 sequences, about 15% of them singletons. The data are from a study of T-cell memory formation after mild COVID-19. Study-wide findings and caveats: Pre-infection memory harbored some responding clones, suggesting cross-reactive memory joined. Later expanders leaned CD4+, whereas day 15 to 85 contracting clones were balanced CD4/CD8. Chiefly within CM and EM were the contracting CD4+ clones; CD8+ ones were within EMRA.

The material sequenced was PBMCs or a T cell subset sorted from them (not recorded which). The sequence derives from a man aged 18 to 35 who had mild COVID-19 (a few samples of this study predate the infection). Cell type and time point are not known.

The CDR3 sequence is CASSYSGDNEQFF. CDR3 nucleotide sequence: TGTGCCAGCAGCTATAGCGGGGACAATGAGCAGTTCTTC. The V call is TRBV6-5, the J call TRBJ2-1, with 8 positions matching TRBD2. The CDR3 contains 13 residues. The V gene end was trimmed by 6 bases and the J gene end by 5 bases; junction bases not matched to a gene: 3. Germline values: CDR1 MNHEY, CDR2 SVGAGI.